The 30 T cell receptor beta chains below come from one sample, sequenced in a study of T cell responses to AZD1222 COVID-19 vaccine. TCRdb keeps only in-frame clones here, not all; method: immunoSEQ multiplex PCR. The sample contains 200,000 to 250,000 clones, approximately 94% of which appear only once. The material was peripheral blood, obtained 28 days after the second dose of the MenACWY control vaccine. The receptors here all came from an adult who received the MenACWY meningococcal vaccine as a control.

V usage is TRBV6-6 and J usage is TRBJ2-7; D might be TRBD1 or TRBD2, each matching 6 bases. Trimming removed 7 bases from V and 6 bases from J, with 13 bases in between. The CDR3 has 12 amino acids. The V gene's germline CDR1 is MNHNY and CDR2 SVGAGI (reference sequence). This CDR3 reads CASTEGGSEQYF. The DNA of the CDR3 is TGTGCCAGCACCGAGGGGGGTTCCGAGCAGTACTTC.

V usage is TRBV9 and J usage is TRBJ2-1, with 7 positions matching TRBD2. The CDR3 runs to 16 residues. Per germline, CDR1 SGDLS and CDR2 YYNGEE. The trim removed 0 bases at V and 2 bases at J, leaving 5 bases unmatched. CDR3 sequence (DNA): TGTGCCAGCAGCGTAGGGACTAGTGGTACCTACAATGAGCAGTTCTTC. As protein: CASSVGTSGTYNEQFF.

The gene calls are TRBV24-1 and TRBJ2-5; maybe TRBD1 (5 bases). The V end was cut by 2 bases, the J end by 2 bases, with 11 bases between. Germline V gene sequence: CDR1 KGHDR, CDR2 SFDVKD. This CDR3 has 15 amino acids. CDR3 sequence reads: CATSDSSGAQETQYF. The CDR3, as DNA: TGTGCCACCAGTGATTCATCTGGGGCACAAGAGACCCAGTACTTC.

The DNA of the CDR3 is TGCAGCCCGCCGGGGGCCGACTACACCTTC. Its protein product is CSPPGADYTF. This rearrangement joins TRBV29-1 to TRBJ1-2; maybe TRBD1 (6 bases). Trimming shortened V by 8 bases and J by 10 bases, and 14 bases separated the two germline ends. The CDR3 sequence is 10 residues long. CDR1 SQVTM and CDR2 ANQGSEA come from the germline V gene.

The chain uses TRBV7-6 and TRBJ2-1; 15 bases match TRBD2. The CDR3 is made up of 14 amino acids. The germline CDR1 and CDR2 sequences are SGHVS and FNYEAQ. J was trimmed by 6 bases and V by 6 bases; bases with no gene match: 0. The CDR3 DNA sequence: TGTGCCAGCAGGGGACTAGCGGGGGGCAATGAGCAGTTCTTC. Translation: CASRGLAGGNEQFF.

The chain employs TRBV5-1 and TRBJ2-2; D might be TRBD2 (6 bases). This CDR3 comprises 16 residues. Trimming removed 0 bases at V and 6 bases at J, with 15 bases between. In germline, CDR1 is SGHRS, CDR2 YFSETQ. The DNA for the CDR3 is TGCGCCAGCAGCTTGGCCGTCGGGAGTGGGTCCGGGGAGCTGTTTTTT. This translates into CASSLAVGSGSGELFF. The full variable domain, its missing parts supplied by reference TRBV5-1 and TRBJ2-2, is KAGVTQTPRYLIKTRGQQVTLSCSPISGHRSVSWYQQTPGQGLQFLFEYFSETQRNKGNFPGRFSGRQFSNSRSEMNVSTLELGDSALYLCASSLAVGSGSGELFFGEGSRLTVL.

V gene TRBV11-2 combines with J gene TRBJ1-4; D may be TRBD1 (6 bases). With 5 bases removed from V and 7 bases from J, the gap between germline ends came to 17 bases. The CDR3 runs 15 residues. From germline, CDR1 is SGHAT and CDR2 FQNNGV. The CDR3, as DNA: TGTGCCAGCAGCCAATGGGGGGGCGGCGGTGAAAAACTGTTTTTT. Protein product: CASSQWGGGGEKLFF.

The rearrangement uses TRBV19 and TRBJ2-7; 13 positions agree with TRBD2. Unmatched junction bases numbered 2, after V lost 0 bases and J lost 3 bases. The CDR3 runs to 16 residues. Looked up from germline, CDR1 is LNHDA and CDR2 is SQIVND (reference sequence). Here the CDR3 DNA reads TGTGCCAGTAGTATAGATAGGACTAGCGGGAGCTACGAGCAGTACTTC. Its protein product is CASSIDRTSGSYEQYF.

This chain uses TRBV5-4 with TRBJ2-7, with 16 positions matching TRBD2. Trimming took 4 bases from V and 3 from J; bases not matched to a gene: 10. Germline values: CDR1 SGHNT, CDR2 YYREEE (reference sequence). This CDR3 is built from 18 residues. CDR3 protein: CASSPPGLAGGPSYEQYF. DNA of the CDR3: TGTGCCAGCAGCCCCCCGGGACTAGCGGGAGGGCCTAGCTACGAGCAGTACTTC.

The V and J genes are TRBV3-1 (or the pseudogene TRBV3-2) and TRBJ1-2; D may be TRBD1 (6 bases). V was shortened by 10 bases and J by 8 bases, with 23 bases between the two germline ends. Germline CDR1 reads LGHDT; CDR2 reads YNNKEL (reference sequence). CDR3 size: 14 residues. Here the CDR3 reads CATSEGRGGGGYTF. CDR3 DNA: TGTGCCACCTCCGAGGGCAGGGGCGGAGGGGGCTACACCTTC.

The chain carries TRBV2 and TRBJ2-5; D gene uncertain. CDR3 length: 16 residues. The V end lost 0 bases, the J end lost 5 bases, and 16 bases lay between the germline ends. CDR1 is SNHLY, CDR2 FYNNEI, per germline. The CDR3 DNA reads TGTGCCAGCAGTGAAGCGCTTATACTGGCCAGGGAGACCCAGTACTTC. Its translation: CASSEALILARETQYF.

V gene TRBV7-3 combines with J gene TRBJ2-3; D is unresolved. Trimming removed 8 bases at V and 2 bases at J, with 5 bases between. The CDR3 covers 11 residues. The V gene's germline CDR1 is SGHTA and CDR2 FQGTGA. The CDR3 spells CASGSTDTQYF. DNA of the CDR3: TGTGCCAGCGGGTCCACAGATACGCAGTATTTT. The variable domain in full, completed from reference TRBV7-3 and TRBJ2-3, reads GAGVSQTPSNKVTEKGKYVELRCDPISGHTALYWYRQSLGQGPEFLIYFQGTGAADDSGLPNDRFFAVRPEGSVSTLKIQRTERGDSAVYLCASGSTDTQYFGPGTRLTVL.

J is TRBJ2-7 and V is TRBV28; D gene ambiguous. Germline V lookup: CDR1 MDHEN, CDR2 SYDVKM. Trimming shortened V by 6 bases and J by 8 bases, and 14 bases separated the two germline ends. The CDR3 extends over 12 amino acids. The CDR3 loop is CASSLRASQQYF. The CDR3 DNA reads TGTGCCAGCAGCCTTCGCGCGAGTCAGCAGTACTTC.

The chain joins TRBV6-1 to TRBJ2-7; no firm D call. Germline CDR1 reads MNHNS; CDR2 reads SASEGT. Trimming pared 3 bases from V and 5 bases from J, leaving 2 bases between. This CDR3 is 10 amino acids long. CDR3 sequence (DNA): TGTGCCAGCAGTGATCACGAGCAGTACTTC. Translation gives CASSDHEQYF.

The J gene is TRBJ1-2, the V gene TRBV6-5; D is possibly TRBD1 (5 bases). The germline CDR1 and CDR2 sequences are MNHEY and SVGAGI. V was pared by 7 bases and J by 5 bases, with 17 bases between. This CDR3 is built from 14 residues. CDR3 sequence (DNA): TGTGCCAGCAAACCGCCCCGGGGGGAGTATGGCTACACCTTC. Its protein product is CASKPPRGEYGYTF.

This clone was detected once. This chain joins TRBV9 and TRBJ2-1; weak D call: TRBD2 (5 bases). Germline V CDR1 and CDR2: SGDLS, YYNGEE. The CDR3 sequence is 15 residues long. V was shortened by 0 bases and J by 5 bases, with 12 bases between the two germline ends. CDR3 protein: CASSVVGNGDNEQFF. The CDR3 coding sequence is TGTGCCAGCAGCGTAGTCGGGAACGGTGACAATGAGCAGTTCTTC.

There are a few counts of this clone. This chain connects TRBV7-3 to TRBJ2-1, with D perhaps TRBD1 (5 bases). The V gene lost 5 bases and the J gene lost 9 bases, with 11 bases spanning the gap. Per the germline V gene, CDR1 is SGHTA and CDR2 is FQGTGA. This CDR3 has 12 residues. CDR3 amino acids: CASSPGGAEQFF. Written as DNA, the CDR3 is TGTGCCAGCAGCCCCGGTGGGGCTGAGCAGTTCTTC.

The V gene is TRBV13, the J gene TRBJ2-1; D not certain. The germline CDR1 and CDR2 sequences are PRHDT and FYEKMQ (reference sequence). This CDR3 contains 13 residues. Trimming took 5 bases from V and 6 from J, leaving 11 bases between them. CDR3: CASSGRSPNEQFF. In nucleotides, the CDR3 is TGTGCCAGCAGCGGACGCTCTCCCAATGAGCAGTTCTTC.

J is TRBJ2-7 and V is TRBV27, with 7 positions matching TRBD2. J gave up 4 bases and V 5 bases, and 11 bases lay outside the gene matches. CDR3 length: 15 residues. Per the germline V gene, CDR1 is MNHEY and CDR2 is SMNVEV (reference sequence). DNA for the CDR3: TGTGCCAGCAGTCCCCGGGCTAGCGGAGCATACGAGCAGTACTTC. It codes for CASSPRASGAYEQYF.

The chain couples TRBV19 to TRBJ1-2; D may be TRBD1 (6 bases). Germline V CDR1 and CDR2: LNHDA, SQIVND (reference sequence). The CDR3 runs 13 residues. Deletions cut 8 bases from V and 5 bases from J, with 15 bases between. The CDR3 bases are TGTGCCAGTCGCGACAGGTCCAAATATGGCTACACCTTC. It yields the protein CASRDRSKYGYTF. The full variable domain, rest sourced from reference TRBV19 and TRBJ1-2, is DGGITQSPKYLFRKEGQNVTLSCEQNLNHDAMYWYRQDPGQGLRLIYYSQIVNDFQKGDIAEGYSVSREKKESFPLTVTSAQKNPTAFYLCASRDRSKYGYTFGSGTRLTVV.

This clone was seen a single time. The rearrangement links TRBV6-5 to TRBJ2-7; 8 positions match TRBD2. Unmatched junction bases numbered 2, after V lost 5 bases and J lost 5 bases. The CDR3 sequence is 12 residues long. Germline lookup yields CDR1 MNHEY and CDR2 SVGAGI. The CDR3 reads CASSSGSHEQYF. The DNA for the CDR3 is TGTGCCAGCAGTAGCGGGAGTCACGAGCAGTACTTC.

The chain couples TRBV14 to TRBJ2-1, with D possibly matching TRBD1 (6 bases). Trimming shortened V by 0 bases and J by 4 bases, and 16 bases separated the two germline ends. The germline V gene has CDR1 SGHDN and CDR2 FVKESK. The CDR3 extends over 17 amino acids. The CDR3 loop reads CASSQEWGRGMYNEQFF. CDR3 coding DNA: TGTGCCAGCAGCCAAGAGTGGGGCAGGGGAATGTACAATGAGCAGTTCTTC.

This chain uses TRBV15 with TRBJ1-1, with D perhaps TRBD1 (5 bases). Looked up from germline, CDR1 is LNHNV and CDR2 is YYDKDF (reference sequence). The V end lost 1 base, the J end lost 3 bases, and 9 bases lay between the germline ends. CDR3 length equals 14 residues. The CDR3 DNA sequence: TGTGCCACCAGCAGAGGGGGAGGGGACACTGAAGCTTTCTTT. Its translation is CATSRGGGDTEAFF.

V gene TRBV20-1 combines with J gene TRBJ2-1; 7 bases align to TRBD2. V trimming: 3 bases; J trimming: 3 bases; junction bases outside the gene matches: 8. The germline V gene has CDR1 DFQATT and CDR2 SNEGSKA (reference sequence). The length of the CDR3 is 15 residues. The CDR3 spells CSASRLAGFYNEQFF. The CDR3, as DNA: TGCAGTGCTAGTAGATTAGCGGGTTTCTACAATGAGCAGTTCTTC.

The chain carries TRBV15 and TRBJ1-4; D ambiguous. Trimming removed 5 bases at V and 4 bases at J, with 14 bases between. Germline CDR1 reads LNHNV; CDR2 reads YYDKDF (reference sequence). The CDR3 sequence is 15 residues long. This CDR3 reads CATSFLGQHNEKLFF. The DNA for the CDR3 is TGTGCCACCAGCTTTCTCGGGCAGCATAATGAAAAACTGTTTTTT.

This clone was seen a single time. Relative to the germline gene, one junction end is altered; a read error may explain this. Additional DNA sequences in this sample encode the identical CDR3. The chain links TRBV11-2 to TRBJ2-2; 8 bases fit TRBD1. This CDR3 comprises 15 residues. Germline-derived CDR1 and CDR2 are SGHAT and FQNNGV. DNA for the CDR3: TGTGCCAGCAGTTATGGACAGGGAAACACCGGGGAGTTGTTTTTT. It codes for CASSYGQGNTGELFF.

This clone was seen a handful of times. The chain recombines TRBV9 with TRBJ2-2; D is unclear. The ends were cut back, 3 bases at V and 2 bases at J, with 5 bases in the middle. This CDR3 is built from 13 residues. Germline V CDR1 and CDR2: SGDLS, YYNGEE. CDR3 DNA: TGTGCCAGCAGCGCCAGAAACACCGGGGAGCTGTTTTTT. Amino acids: CASSARNTGELFF. Supplemented by reference TRBV9 and TRBJ2-2, the full variable domain reads DSGVTQTPKHLITATGQRVTLRCSPRSGDLSVYWYQQSLDQGLQFLIQYYNGEERAKGNILERFSAQQFPDLHSELNLSSLELGDSALYFCASSARNTGELFFGEGSRLTVL.

This chain links TRBV14 with TRBJ2-1, with TRBD2 identical over 16 bases. V was pared by 4 bases and J by 6 bases, with 6 bases of the junction left unmatched. The germline gives CDR1 SGHDN, CDR2 FVKESK. The CDR3 is 17 amino acids. The DNA for the CDR3 is TGTGCCAGCAGCCGAACCGGGACTAGCGGGAGGGCCAATGAGCAGTTCTTC. Translated: CASSRTGTSGRANEQFF.

The gene calls are TRBV6-1 and TRBJ1-2; 8 bases fit TRBD1. The V gene's germline CDR1 is MNHNS and CDR2 SASEGT. Trimming removed 2 bases from V and 4 bases from J; junction bases left unmatched: 3. There are 14 residues in the CDR3. CDR3 sequence: CASSEPTGGYGYTF. DNA of the CDR3: TGTGCCAGCAGTGAACCTACAGGGGGCTATGGCTACACCTTC.

This clone was counted between two and nine times. The chain has TRBV5-1 and TRBJ2-3; D might be TRBD2 (6 bases). V lost 7 bases and J 2 bases, leaving 14 bases between the germline ends. The CDR3 length is 14 residues. CDR1 SGHRS and CDR2 YFSETQ come from the germline V gene. The CDR3 protein is CASGWGELTDTQYF. The CDR3 nucleotides are TGCGCCAGCGGATGGGGGGAGCTCACAGATACGCAGTATTTT.